These 16 T cell receptor beta chains share one sample of origin, sequenced in a study of T cell responses to AZD1222 COVID-19 vaccine. Assay used: immunoSEQ multiplex PCR; TCRdb lists only in-frame clones, some missing. The table shows around 86,000 clones, with almost 90% occurring only once. The sample was peripheral blood, taken on day 0 of AZD1222 vaccination. Every receptor here comes from an adult in good health.

V is TRBV7-2 and J is TRBJ2-2, with 7 bases that match TRBD1. Per the germline V gene, CDR1 is SGHTA and CDR2 is FQGNSA. The CDR3 covers 15 residues. The junction had 8 bases not matched to a gene; V was cut back by 5 bases and J by 5 bases. The CDR3 bases are TGTGCCAGCAGCATAGACAGGGTAGGAACCGGGGAGCTGTTTTTT. Protein: CASSIDRVGTGELFF.

The chain employs TRBV7-3 and TRBJ1-1; D is unclear. V lost 5 bases and J lost 4, with 14 bases in between. Germline V lookup: CDR1 SGHTA, CDR2 FQGTGA. The CDR3 covers 14 residues. CDR3 region: CASSLSGVSTEAFF. The CDR3 DNA reads as TGTGCCAGCAGCCTGTCGGGTGTTAGCACTGAAGCTTTCTTT.

The CDR3 sequence is CASSIAGGLDTQYF. CDR3 DNA: TGTGCCAGCAGCATAGCGGGGGGGTTAGATACGCAGTATTTT. The J gene is TRBJ2-3, the V gene TRBV9; 11 bases are shared with TRBD2. Per the germline V gene, CDR1 is SGDLS and CDR2 is YYNGEE. The CDR3 is 14 amino acids. The junction had 3 bases not matched to a gene; V was cut back by 4 bases and J by 5 bases.

With respect to this clone: One junction end does not reproduce the germline sequence, and a read error may be involved. The chain carries TRBV5-6 and TRBJ1-1; D is unresolved. The CDR3 runs to 11 residues. In germline, CDR1 is SGHDT, CDR2 YYEEEE. The chain's CDR3 is CASSWRTGPVF. CDR3 bases: TGTGCCAGCAGCTGGAGGACTGGACCCGTCTTT.

The V and J genes are TRBV5-1 and TRBJ1-2; no clear D gene. Germline V CDR1 and CDR2: SGHRS, YFSETQ. The V end was cut by 4 bases, the J end by 8 bases, with 15 bases between. This CDR3 has 13 amino acids. As DNA, the CDR3 is TGCGCCAGCAGCCCCTCCGACCGGGAGGGCTACACCTTC. As protein: CASSPSDREGYTF.

The rearrangement joins TRBV6-2 or TRBV6-3 to TRBJ1-1; a possible D gene is TRBD1 (6 bases). Trimming took 6 bases from V and 3 from J, leaving 11 bases between them. The CDR3 is made up of 13 amino acids. Germline assignment: CDR1 MNHEY and CDR2 SVGEGT. CDR3 in amino acids: CASSQGQHTEAFF. The CDR3 DNA reads as TGTGCCAGCAGCCAAGGACAGCACACTGAAGCTTTCTTT.

The V gene is TRBV5-1, the J gene TRBJ1-2, with 7 bases fitting TRBD1. The CDR3 extends over 14 amino acids. V lost 6 bases to trimming and J lost 8 bases; unmatched junction nucleotides: 13. Looked up from germline, CDR1 is SGHRS and CDR2 is YFSETQ. This CDR3 is CASTPRQGVSGYTF. CDR3 sequence (DNA): TGCGCCAGCACTCCCCGGCAGGGGGTTAGCGGCTACACCTTC.

The chain carries TRBV29-1 and TRBJ2-7; 10 nucleotides align to TRBD2. The CDR3 is made up of 14 amino acids. Germline V gene data show CDR1 as SQVTM and CDR2 as ANQGSEA. The J segment lost 3 bases and the V segment lost 5 bases, leaving 7 bases of the junction unmatched. CDR3 region: CSVSWPSGGYEQYF. In DNA form, the CDR3 reads TGCAGCGTTTCCTGGCCTAGCGGGGGCTACGAGCAGTACTTC.

Turning to this clone: A junction boundary mismatches the germline segment, possibly from a read error. The chain employs TRBV7-7 and TRBJ2-7; D call uncertain. This CDR3 spans 14 amino acids. Germline CDR1 is SSHAT and CDR2 is FNYEAQ (reference sequence). The CDR3 reads CASSFSSSSYEQYF. For the CDR3, the DNA is TGTGCTAGCAGCTTTTCCAGTAGCTCCTACGAGCAGTACTTC.

This chain connects TRBV3-1 (or the pseudogene TRBV3-2) to TRBJ1-1; D may be TRBD1 (5 bases). The CDR3 is 13 amino acids. Trimming pared 4 bases from V and 6 bases from J, leaving 12 bases between. The germline V gene has CDR1 LGHDT and CDR2 YNNKEL (reference sequence). CDR3 protein: CASSRKLGAEAFF. For the CDR3, the DNA is TGTGCCAGCAGCCGGAAACTAGGGGCTGAAGCTTTCTTT.

This chain joins TRBV10-3 and TRBJ2-5; tentative D call: TRBD2 (5 bases). Germline CDR1 ENHRY, CDR2 SYGVKD. V was trimmed by 3 bases and J by 2 bases, leaving 13 bases between them. The CDR3 consists of 15 residues. CDR3 loop: CAISELGILQETQYF. CDR3 nucleotides: TGTGCCATCAGTGAACTAGGTATCCTACAAGAGACCCAGTACTTC.

The rearrangement links TRBV30 to TRBJ1-1, with 7 bases lining up with TRBD1. The CDR3 is made up of 13 amino acids. The V gene end was trimmed by 3 bases and the J gene end by 7 bases; junction bases not matched to a gene: 8. The V gene's germline CDR1 is GTSNPN and CDR2 SVGIG (reference sequence). For the CDR3, the DNA is TGTGCCTGGAGCCCCGGACAGGTGGTTGAAGCTTTCTTT. It encodes CAWSPGQVVEAFF.

The CDR3 DNA sequence: TGTGCCAGCAGCACGACTAGCGGGGGACACAATGAGCAGTTCTTC. Residues: CASSTTSGGHNEQFF. The gene calls are TRBV11-3 and TRBJ2-1; 12 bases agree with TRBD2. Germline loops: CDR1 SGHNT, CDR2 YENEEA. The CDR3 is made up of 15 amino acids. Trimming took 5 bases from V and 5 from J; bases not matched to a gene: 4. Using reference TRBV11-3 and TRBJ2-1 for the parts outside the CDR3, the full variable domain is EAGVVQSPRYKIIEKKQPVAFWCNPISGHNTLYWYLQNLGQGPELLIRYENEEAVDDSQLPKDRFSAERLKGVDSTLKIQPAELGDSAVYLCASSTTSGGHNEQFFGPGTRLTVL.

The V and J genes are TRBV12-3 or TRBV12-4 and TRBJ1-1, with D hard to call. The CDR3 covers 13 residues. The V end was cut by 6 bases, the J end by 1 base, with 9 bases between. The CDR3 DNA reads TGTGCCAGCAGCCCCATTGGGAACACTGAAGCTTTCTTT. Protein product: CASSPIGNTEAFF.

The chain combines TRBV4-2 with TRBJ2-1; D is unresolved. V gave up 2 bases and J gave up 3 bases, with 14 bases separating them. This CDR3 has 16 residues. Germline V gene lookup returns CDR1 LGHNA and CDR2 YNFKEQ. The CDR3 DNA reads TGTGCCAGCAGCCAAACTGATGGGTCCTACTACAATGAGCAGTTCTTC. It translates to CASSQTDGSYYNEQFF.

This chain joins TRBV7-8 and TRBJ1-1; tentative D call: TRBD1 (5 bases). Trimming left V 4 bases short and J 2 bases short, with 17 bases between. The germline V gene has CDR1 SGHVS and CDR2 FQNEAQ. This CDR3 has 16 residues. In nucleotides, the CDR3 is TGTGCCAGCAGCTGGGGCGCTACCCCCCCCAACACTGAAGCTTTCTTT. It codes for CASSWGATPPNTEAFF.